The clone carrying this TCR beta chain was seen once. The antigen is not known. The template was genomic DNA from peripheral blood, not RNA. V shed 3 bases and J shed 0 bases, with 9 bases lying between them. CDR1 SGHAT and CDR2 FQNNGV come from the germline V gene. The CDR3 covers 15 residues. Multiplex touch-down PCR with TRB-A/B primers amplified rearranged V-D-J TRB sequences. TCRdb re-called the multiplex PCR reads with MiXCR, one entry per CDR3 protein. The sample holds some 11,000 distinct CDR3 sequences, just under 30% seen once. This sample is part of a study of T cell repertoires in aging, cancer and after chemotherapy. Overall study: Healthy donor repertoires were recorded over several months to years and showed clear clonal overlap.

Study-wide results and caveats: Compared with age-matched healthy donors, untreated hematological or solid cancer patients showed higher blood TCR clonality. Median generation probability rose over the chemotherapy interval in each cancer cohort, suggesting rebound thymic output.

This TCR was sampled from a human donor in good health. This rearrangement joins TRBV11-2 to TRBJ2-1; the D gene is possibly TRBD1 (5 bases). The sequenced sample was blood. The CDR3 loop is CASSLSRASYNEQFF. CDR3 nucleotide sequence: TGTGCCAGCAGCTTGAGCAGGGCCTCCTACAATGAGCAGTTCTTC.